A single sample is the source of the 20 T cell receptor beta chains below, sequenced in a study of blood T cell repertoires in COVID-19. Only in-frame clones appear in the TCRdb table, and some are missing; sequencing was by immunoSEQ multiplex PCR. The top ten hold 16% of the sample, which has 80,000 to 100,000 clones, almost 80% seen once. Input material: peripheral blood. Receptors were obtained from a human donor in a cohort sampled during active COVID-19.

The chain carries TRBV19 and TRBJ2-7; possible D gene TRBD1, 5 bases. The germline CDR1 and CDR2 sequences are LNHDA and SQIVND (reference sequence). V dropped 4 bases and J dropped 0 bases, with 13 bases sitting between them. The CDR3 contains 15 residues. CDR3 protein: CASSKGIDSSYEQYF. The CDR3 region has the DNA TGTGCCAGTAGTAAGGGTATCGACAGCTCCTACGAGCAGTACTTC.

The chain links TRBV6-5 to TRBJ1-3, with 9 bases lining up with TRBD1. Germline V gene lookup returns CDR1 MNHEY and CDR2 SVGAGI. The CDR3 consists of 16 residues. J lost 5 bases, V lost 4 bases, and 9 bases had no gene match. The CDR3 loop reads CASSSQVDRGRNTIYF. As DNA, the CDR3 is TGTGCCAGCAGTTCCCAAGTGGACAGGGGAAGAAACACCATATATTTT.

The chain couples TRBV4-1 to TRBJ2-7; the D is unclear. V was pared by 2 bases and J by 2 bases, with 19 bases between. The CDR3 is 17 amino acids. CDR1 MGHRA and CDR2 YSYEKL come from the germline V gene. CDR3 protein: CASSQQPGDYNTYEQYF. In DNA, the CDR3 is TGCGCCAGCAGCCAACAACCCGGAGATTATAATACCTACGAGCAGTACTTC.

CDR3 coding DNA: TGTGCCTGGAGTGTAGGGACAGCCTATAGGAGCACTGAAGCTTTCTTT. Translating it yields CAWSVGTAYRSTEAFF. This sequence joins TRBV30 and TRBJ1-1; 7 nucleotides agree with TRBD1. J was trimmed by 4 bases and V by 0 bases; bases with no gene match: 11. Germline V lookup: CDR1 GTSNPN, CDR2 SVGIG (reference sequence). This CDR3 comprises 16 residues.

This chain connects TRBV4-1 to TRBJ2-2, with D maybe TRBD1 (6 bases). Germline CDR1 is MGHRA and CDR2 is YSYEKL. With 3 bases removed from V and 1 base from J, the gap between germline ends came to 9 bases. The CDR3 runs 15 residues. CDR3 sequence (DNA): TGCGCCAGCAGCCACATACAGGGGAACACCGGGGAGCTGTTTTTT. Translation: CASSHIQGNTGELFF.

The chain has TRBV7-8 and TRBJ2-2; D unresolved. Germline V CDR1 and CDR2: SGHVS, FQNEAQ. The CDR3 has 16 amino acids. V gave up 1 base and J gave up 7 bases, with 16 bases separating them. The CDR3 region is CASSLGSGSRSGELFF. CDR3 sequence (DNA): TGTGCCAGCAGCTTAGGATCAGGCTCTCGAAGCGGGGAGCTGTTTTTT.

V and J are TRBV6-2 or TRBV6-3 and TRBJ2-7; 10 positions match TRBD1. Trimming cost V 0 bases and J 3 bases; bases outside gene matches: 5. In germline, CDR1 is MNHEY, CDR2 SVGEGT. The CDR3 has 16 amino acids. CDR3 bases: TGTGCCAGCAGTTACTCCCTGGGACAGGGGCTCTACGAGCAGTACTTC. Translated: CASSYSLGQGLYEQYF.

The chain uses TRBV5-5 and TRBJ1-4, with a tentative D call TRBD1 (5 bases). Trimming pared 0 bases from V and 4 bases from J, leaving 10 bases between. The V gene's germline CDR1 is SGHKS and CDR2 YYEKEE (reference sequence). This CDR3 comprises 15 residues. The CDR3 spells CASSLGGPNNEKLFF. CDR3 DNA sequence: TGTGCCAGCAGCTTGGGGGGCCCGAATAATGAAAAACTGTTTTTT.

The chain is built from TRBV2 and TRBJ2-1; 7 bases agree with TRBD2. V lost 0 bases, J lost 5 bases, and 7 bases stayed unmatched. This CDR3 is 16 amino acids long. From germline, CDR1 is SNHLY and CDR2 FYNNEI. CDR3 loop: CASSEARGTTNNEQFF. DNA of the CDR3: TGTGCCAGCAGTGAAGCGCGAGGGACTACCAACAATGAGCAGTTCTTC.

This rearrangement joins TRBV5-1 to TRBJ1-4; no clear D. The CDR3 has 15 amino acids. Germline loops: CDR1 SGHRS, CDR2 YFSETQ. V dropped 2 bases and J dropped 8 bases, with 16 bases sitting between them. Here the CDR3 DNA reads TGCGCCAGCAGCTTAGGCATTCGGGGTTGGGAAAAACTGTTTTTT. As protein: CASSLGIRGWEKLFF. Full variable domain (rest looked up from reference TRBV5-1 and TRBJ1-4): KAGVTQTPRYLIKTRGQQVTLSCSPISGHRSVSWYQQTPGQGLQFLFEYFSETQRNKGNFPGRFSGRQFSNSRSEMNVSTLELGDSALYLCASSLGIRGWEKLFFGSGTQLSVL.

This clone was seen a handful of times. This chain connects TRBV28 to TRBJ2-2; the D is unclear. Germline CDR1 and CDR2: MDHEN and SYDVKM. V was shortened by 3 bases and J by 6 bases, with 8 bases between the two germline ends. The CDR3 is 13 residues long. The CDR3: CASSLREAGELFF. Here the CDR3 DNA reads TGTGCCAGCAGTTTGCGCGAGGCCGGGGAGCTGTTTTTT.

The DNA of the CDR3 is TGTGCCAGCAGCGTCTCGACTCGGGAGACCCAGTACTTC. Amino acids: CASSVSTRETQYF. The V and J genes are TRBV7-8 and TRBJ2-5; D is ambiguous. CDR1 SGHVS and CDR2 FQNEAQ come from the germline V gene. Trimming took off 5 bases at V and 5 bases at J, with 12 bases between the two ends. The CDR3 is 13 amino acids. The complete variable domain, with remaining parts taken from reference TRBV7-8 and TRBJ2-5, reads GAGVSQSPRYKVAKRGQDVALRCDPISGHVSLFWYQQALGQGPEFLTYFQNEAQLDKSGLPSDRFFAERPEGSVSTLKIQRTQQEDSAVYLCASSVSTRETQYFGPGTRLLVL.

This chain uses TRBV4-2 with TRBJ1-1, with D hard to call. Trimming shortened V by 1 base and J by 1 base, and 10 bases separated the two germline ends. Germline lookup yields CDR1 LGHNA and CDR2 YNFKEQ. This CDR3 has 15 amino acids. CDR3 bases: TGTGCCAGCAGCCAAGCCGGGAGCGGGAACACTGAAGCTTTCTTT. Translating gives CASSQAGSGNTEAFF.

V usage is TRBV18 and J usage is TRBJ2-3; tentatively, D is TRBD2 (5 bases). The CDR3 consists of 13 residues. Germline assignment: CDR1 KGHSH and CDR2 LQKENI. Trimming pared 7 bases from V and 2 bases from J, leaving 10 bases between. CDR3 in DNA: TGTGCCAGCTTCGGACTTTTCACAGATACGCAGTATTTT. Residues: CASFGLFTDTQYF.

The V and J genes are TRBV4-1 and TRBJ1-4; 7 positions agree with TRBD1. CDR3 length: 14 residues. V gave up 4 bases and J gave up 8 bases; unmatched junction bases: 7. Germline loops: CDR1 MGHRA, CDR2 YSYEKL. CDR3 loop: CASSLTGLGEKLFF. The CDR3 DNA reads TGCGCCAGCAGCCTGACAGGGCTGGGGGAAAAACTGTTTTTT.

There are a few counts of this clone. The CDR3 region is CASSLKGGNQPQHF. DNA for the CDR3: TGTGCCAGCAGCTTAAAAGGGGGCAATCAGCCCCAGCATTTT. V is TRBV7-9 and J is TRBJ1-5, with D perhaps TRBD1 (5 bases). V dropped 2 bases and J dropped 2 bases, with 7 bases sitting between them. CDR1 and CDR2 from the germline V gene are SEHNR and FQNEAQ (reference sequence). The CDR3 runs to 14 residues.

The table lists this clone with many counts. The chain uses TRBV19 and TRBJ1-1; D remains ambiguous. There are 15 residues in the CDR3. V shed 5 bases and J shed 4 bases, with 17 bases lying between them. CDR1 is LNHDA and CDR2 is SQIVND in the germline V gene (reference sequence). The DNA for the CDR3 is TGTGCCAGTAGTTCCTACAGCCCGGGGTTCACTGAAGCTTTCTTT. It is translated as CASSSYSPGFTEAFF.

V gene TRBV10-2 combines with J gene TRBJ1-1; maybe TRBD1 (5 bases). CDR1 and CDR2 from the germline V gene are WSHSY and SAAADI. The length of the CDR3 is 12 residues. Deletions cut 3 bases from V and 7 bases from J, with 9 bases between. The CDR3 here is CASSDPGGEAFF. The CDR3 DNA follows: TGCGCCAGCAGTGACCCCGGGGGTGAAGCTTTCTTT.

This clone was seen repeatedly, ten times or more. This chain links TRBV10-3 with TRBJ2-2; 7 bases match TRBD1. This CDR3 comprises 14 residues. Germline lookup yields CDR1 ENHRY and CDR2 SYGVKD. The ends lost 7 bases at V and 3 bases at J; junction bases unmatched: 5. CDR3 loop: CAITRDRDTGELFF. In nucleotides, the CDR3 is TGTGCCATCACCAGAGACAGGGACACCGGGGAGCTGTTTTTT.

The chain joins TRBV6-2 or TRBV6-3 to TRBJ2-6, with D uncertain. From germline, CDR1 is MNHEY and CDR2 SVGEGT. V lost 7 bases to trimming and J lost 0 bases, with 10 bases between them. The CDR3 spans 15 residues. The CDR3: CASIPSVSGANVLTF. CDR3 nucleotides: TGTGCCAGCATCCCCTCGGTCTCTGGGGCCAACGTCCTGACTTTC.